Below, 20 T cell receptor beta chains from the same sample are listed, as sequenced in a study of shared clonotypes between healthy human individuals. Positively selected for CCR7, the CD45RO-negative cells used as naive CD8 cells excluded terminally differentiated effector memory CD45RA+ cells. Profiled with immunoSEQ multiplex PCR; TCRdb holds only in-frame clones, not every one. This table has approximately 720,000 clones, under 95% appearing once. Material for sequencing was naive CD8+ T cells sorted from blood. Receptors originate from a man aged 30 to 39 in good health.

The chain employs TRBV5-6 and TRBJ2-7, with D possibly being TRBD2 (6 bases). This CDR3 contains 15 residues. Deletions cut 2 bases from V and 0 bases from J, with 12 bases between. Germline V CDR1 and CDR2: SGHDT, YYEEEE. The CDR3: CASSFGTASSYEQYF. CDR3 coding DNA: TGTGCCAGCAGCTTTGGGACTGCTAGCTCCTACGAGCAGTACTTC.

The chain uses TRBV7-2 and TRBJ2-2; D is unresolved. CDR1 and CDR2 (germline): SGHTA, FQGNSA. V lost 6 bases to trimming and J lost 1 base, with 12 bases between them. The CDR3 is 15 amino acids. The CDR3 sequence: CASSGQFLNTGELFF. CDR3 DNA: TGTGCCAGCAGTGGGCAGTTCTTGAACACCGGGGAGCTGTTTTTT. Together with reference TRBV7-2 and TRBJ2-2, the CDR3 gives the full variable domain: GAGVSQSPSNKVTEKGKDVELRCDPISGHTALYWYRQSLGQGLEFLIYFQGNSAPDKSGLPSDRFSAERTGGSVSTLTIQRTQQEDSAVYLCASSGQFLNTGELFFGEGSRLTVL.

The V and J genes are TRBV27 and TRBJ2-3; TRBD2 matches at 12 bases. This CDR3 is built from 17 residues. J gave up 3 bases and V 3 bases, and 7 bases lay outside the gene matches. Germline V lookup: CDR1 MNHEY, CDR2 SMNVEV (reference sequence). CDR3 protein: CASSFWTSGIITDTQYF. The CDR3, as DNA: TGTGCCAGCAGTTTCTGGACTAGCGGGATCATTACAGATACGCAGTATTTT.

The CDR3 reads CASSPSSGIEADTQYF. The CDR3 region has the DNA TGTGCCAGCTCACCTTCAAGCGGGATAGAGGCAGATACGCAGTATTTT. The chain joins TRBV18 to TRBJ2-3; the match to TRBD2 covers 7 bases. Trimming removed 3 bases from V and 4 bases from J; junction bases left unmatched: 10. This CDR3 is built from 16 residues. CDR1 and CDR2 from the germline V gene are KGHSH and LQKENI.

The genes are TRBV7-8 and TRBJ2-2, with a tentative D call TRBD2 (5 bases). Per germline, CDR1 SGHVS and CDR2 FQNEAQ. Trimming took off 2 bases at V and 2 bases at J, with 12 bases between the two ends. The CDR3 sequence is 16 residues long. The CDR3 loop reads CASSLTETTNTGELFF. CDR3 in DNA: TGTGCCAGCAGCTTAACTGAGACTACTAACACCGGGGAGCTGTTTTTT.

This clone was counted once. The CDR3 loop reads CASSSGTSGSMYEQYF. The CDR3 DNA is TGTGCCAGCAGTTCAGGGACTAGCGGGAGTATGTACGAGCAGTACTTC. The rearrangement uses TRBV27 and TRBJ2-7; 14 nucleotides line up with TRBD2. Germline V gene lookup returns CDR1 MNHEY and CDR2 SMNVEV (reference sequence). The CDR3 spans 16 residues. V dropped 4 bases and J dropped 4; count of bases not matched to a gene: 6.

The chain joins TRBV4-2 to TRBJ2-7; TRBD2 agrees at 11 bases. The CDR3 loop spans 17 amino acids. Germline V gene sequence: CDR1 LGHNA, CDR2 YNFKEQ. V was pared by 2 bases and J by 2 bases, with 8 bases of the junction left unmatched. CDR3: CASSQTGLAGLTYEQYF. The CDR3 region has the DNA TGTGCCAGCAGCCAAACCGGACTAGCGGGCTTAACCTACGAGCAGTACTTC.

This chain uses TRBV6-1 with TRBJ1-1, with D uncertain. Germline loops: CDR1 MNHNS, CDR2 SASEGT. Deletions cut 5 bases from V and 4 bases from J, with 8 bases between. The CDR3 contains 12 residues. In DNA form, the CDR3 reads TGTGCCAGCAGTATGGGATTCACTGAAGCTTTCTTT. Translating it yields CASSMGFTEAFF.

CDR3: CATSGQATSGANVLTF. For the CDR3, the DNA is TGTGCCACCAGCGGACAGGCCACCTCTGGGGCCAACGTCCTGACTTTC. The chain carries TRBV15 and TRBJ2-6; 7 nucleotides match TRBD1. The CDR3 spans 16 residues. The V gene end was trimmed by 5 bases and the J gene end by 0 bases; junction bases not matched to a gene: 4. The germline CDR1 and CDR2 sequences are LNHNV and YYDKDF (reference sequence).

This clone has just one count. The CDR3 nucleotides are TGTGCCAGCAGTAACAGGGGGAGTAAGGCAACTGCTTTCTTT. Translating gives CASSNRGSKATAFF. The chain is built from TRBV27 and TRBJ1-1; 8 positions agree with TRBD1. Germline V CDR1 and CDR2: MNHEY, SMNVEV (reference sequence). The V gene end was trimmed by 5 bases and the J gene end by 11 bases; junction bases not matched to a gene: 13. This CDR3 comprises 14 residues.

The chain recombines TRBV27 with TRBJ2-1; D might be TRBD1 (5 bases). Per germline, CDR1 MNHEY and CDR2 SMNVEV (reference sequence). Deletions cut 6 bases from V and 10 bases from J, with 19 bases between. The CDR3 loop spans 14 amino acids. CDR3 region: CASSRAGREKEQFF. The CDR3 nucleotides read TGTGCCAGCAGCCGGGCAGGGCGCGAAAAGGAGCAGTTCTTC.

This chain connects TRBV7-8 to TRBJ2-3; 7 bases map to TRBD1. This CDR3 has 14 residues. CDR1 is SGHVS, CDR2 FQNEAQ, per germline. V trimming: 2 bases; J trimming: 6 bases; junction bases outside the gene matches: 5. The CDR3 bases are TGTGCCAGCAGCTTACCGGGGACAGCCGATACGCAGTATTTT. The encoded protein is CASSLPGTADTQYF.

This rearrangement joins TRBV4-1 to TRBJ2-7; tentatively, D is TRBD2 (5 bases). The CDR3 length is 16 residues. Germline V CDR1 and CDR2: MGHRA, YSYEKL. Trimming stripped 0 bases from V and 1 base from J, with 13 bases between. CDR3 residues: CASSQELGSASYEQYF. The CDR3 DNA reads TGCGCCAGCAGCCAAGAATTAGGGAGTGCTTCCTACGAGCAGTACTTC.

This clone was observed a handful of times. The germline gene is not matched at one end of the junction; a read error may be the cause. CDR3 amino acids: CASRQEGITEAFF. The CDR3 nucleotides read TGCGCCAGCAGGCAAGAGGGGATTACTGAAGCTTTCTTT. This chain joins TRBV4-1 and TRBJ1-1; possible D gene TRBD1, 5 bases. The CDR3 loop spans 13 amino acids. CDR1 and CDR2 (germline): MGHRA, YSYEKL.

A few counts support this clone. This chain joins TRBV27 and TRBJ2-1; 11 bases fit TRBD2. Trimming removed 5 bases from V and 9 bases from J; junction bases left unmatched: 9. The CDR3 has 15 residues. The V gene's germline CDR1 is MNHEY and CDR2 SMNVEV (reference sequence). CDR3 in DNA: TGTGCCAGCAGTGTCACTAGCGGGAGTTTTACTGAGCAGTTCTTC. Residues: CASSVTSGSFTEQFF.

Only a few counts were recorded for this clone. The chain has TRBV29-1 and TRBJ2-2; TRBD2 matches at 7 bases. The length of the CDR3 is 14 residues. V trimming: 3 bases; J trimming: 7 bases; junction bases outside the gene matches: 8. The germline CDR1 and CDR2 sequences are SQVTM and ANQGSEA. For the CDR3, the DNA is TGCAGCGTTGACCAGGGAGGGTCAGGCGGGGAGCTGTTTTTT. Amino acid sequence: CSVDQGGSGGELFF.

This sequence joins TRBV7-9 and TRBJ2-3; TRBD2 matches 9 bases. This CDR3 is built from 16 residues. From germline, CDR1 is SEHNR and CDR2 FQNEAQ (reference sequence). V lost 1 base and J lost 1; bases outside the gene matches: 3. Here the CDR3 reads CASSLVAGDGTDTQYF. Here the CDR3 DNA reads TGTGCCAGCAGCTTAGTAGCGGGAGATGGCACAGATACGCAGTATTTT.

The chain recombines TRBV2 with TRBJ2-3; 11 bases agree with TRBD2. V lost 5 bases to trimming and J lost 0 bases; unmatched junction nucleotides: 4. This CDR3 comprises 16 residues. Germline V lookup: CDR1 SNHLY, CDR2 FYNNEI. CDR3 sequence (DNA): TGTGCCAGCAGTAAAGGGACTAGCGGTAGCACAGATACGCAGTATTTT. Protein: CASSKGTSGSTDTQYF.

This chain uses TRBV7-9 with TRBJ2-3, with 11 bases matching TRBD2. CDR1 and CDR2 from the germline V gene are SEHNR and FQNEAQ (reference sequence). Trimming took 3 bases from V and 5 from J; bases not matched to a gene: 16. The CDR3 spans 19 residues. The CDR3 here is CASSFYRARLAGSGDTQYF. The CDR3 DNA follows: TGTGCCAGCAGCTTTTATCGAGCCCGACTAGCGGGATCGGGAGATACGCAGTATTTT.

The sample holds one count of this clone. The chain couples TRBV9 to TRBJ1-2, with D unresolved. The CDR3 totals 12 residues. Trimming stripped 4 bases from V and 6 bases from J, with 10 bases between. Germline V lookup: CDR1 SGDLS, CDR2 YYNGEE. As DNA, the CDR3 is TGTGCCAGCAGCACATTGATGGATGGCTACACCTTC. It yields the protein CASSTLMDGYTF.